This T cell receptor beta chain emerged from a study of response to subunit inactivated influenza vaccine. General observations from the study: Researchers suggested that each seasonal influenza vaccination recruits few new T cells.

One entry per CDR3 protein, called by TCRdb with MiXCR from the RT-PCR reads. The sample records around 760,000 distinct CDR3 sequences, approximately 14% being singletons. This clonotype was recorded a few times. Its antigen remains unidentified. This receptor was obtained from a man in his fifties who received an inactivated influenza vaccine. The starting material was PBMCs from blood, obtained around 14 days before vaccination.

The CDR3 DNA reads as TGTGCCAGCTCCGAGACAGGGTTTCGGACAGATACGCAGTATTTT. Translation gives CASSETGFRTDTQYF. The chain recombines TRBV28 with TRBJ2-3; 7 bases agree with TRBD1. Germline CDR1 is MDHEN and CDR2 is SYDVKM. Trimming at V came to 8 bases and at J to 3 bases, leaving 11 bases not matched to a gene. This CDR3 is built from 15 residues.